This entry is about one T cell receptor beta chain. This entry belongs to a study of blood T cell repertoires in COVID-19. The overall study: The United States, Italy and Spain provided the acute and convalescent COVID-19 samples. The analysed material was cDNA or gDNA that came from T cells, B-cell-depleted T cells, or PBMCs.

This CDR3 is 14 amino acids long. The germline V gene has CDR1 LGHDT and CDR2 YNNKEL (reference sequence). The V gene end was trimmed by 4 bases and the J gene end by 1 base; junction bases not matched to a gene: 1. Authors' methods: The assay estimated nucleated cells by amplifying reference gene primers. Using immunoSEQ multiplex PCR, the repertoire was profiled, and TCRdb retains in-frame clones only, with some absent. The V and J calls and clone size are taken from that table; D and trimming were inferred from the DNA. This repertoire shows about 190,000 clones, around nine tenths found once; its top ten account for around 5.9%.

The TCR sequence derives from a woman in her thirties or forties who had recovered from COVID-19. Specimen: peripheral blood. The V and J genes are TRBV3-1 (or the pseudogene TRBV3-2) and TRBJ1-5; TRBD1 matches at 7 bases. CDR3 DNA: TGTGCCAGCAGCCGGGGACAGAGCAATCAGCCCCAGCATTTT. It is translated as CASSRGQSNQPQHF.